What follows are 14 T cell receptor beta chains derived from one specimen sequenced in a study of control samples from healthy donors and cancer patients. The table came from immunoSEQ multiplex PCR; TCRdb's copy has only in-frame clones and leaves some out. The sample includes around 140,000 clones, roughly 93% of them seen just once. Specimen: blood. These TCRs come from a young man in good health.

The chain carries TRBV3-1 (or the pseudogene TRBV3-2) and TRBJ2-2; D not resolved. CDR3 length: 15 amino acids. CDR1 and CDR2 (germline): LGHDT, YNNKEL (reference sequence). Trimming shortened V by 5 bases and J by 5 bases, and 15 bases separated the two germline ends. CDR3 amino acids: CASSSRRLRTGELFF. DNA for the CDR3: TGTGCCAGCAGCTCCAGACGACTTAGGACCGGGGAGCTGTTTTTT.

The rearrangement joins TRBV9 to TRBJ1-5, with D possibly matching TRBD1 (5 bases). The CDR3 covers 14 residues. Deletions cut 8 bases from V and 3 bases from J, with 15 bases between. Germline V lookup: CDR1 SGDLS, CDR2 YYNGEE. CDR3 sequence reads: CASSRGGINQPQHF. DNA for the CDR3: TGTGCCAGTAGCCGCGGGGGAATCAATCAGCCCCAGCATTTT.

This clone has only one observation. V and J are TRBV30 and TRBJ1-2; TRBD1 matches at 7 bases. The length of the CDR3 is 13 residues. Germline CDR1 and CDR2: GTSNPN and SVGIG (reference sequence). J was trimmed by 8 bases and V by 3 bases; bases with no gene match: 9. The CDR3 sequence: CAWRTGRAKGYTF. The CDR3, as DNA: TGTGCCTGGAGGACAGGGCGCGCTAAGGGCTACACCTTC.

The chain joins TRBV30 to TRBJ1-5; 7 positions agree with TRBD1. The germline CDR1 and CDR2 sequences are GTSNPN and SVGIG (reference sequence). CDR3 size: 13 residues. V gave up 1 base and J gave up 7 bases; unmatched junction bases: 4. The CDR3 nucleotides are TGTGCCTGGAGTGGACAGGGAGGGCAGCCCCAGCATTTT. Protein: CAWSGQGGQPQHF.

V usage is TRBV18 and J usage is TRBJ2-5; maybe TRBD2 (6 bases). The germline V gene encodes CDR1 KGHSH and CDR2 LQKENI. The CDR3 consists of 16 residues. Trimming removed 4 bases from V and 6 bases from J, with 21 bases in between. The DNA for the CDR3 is TGTGCCAGCTCACTGCGGGGCACATATTCGGGGCAGACCCAGTACTTC. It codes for CASSLRGTYSGQTQYF.

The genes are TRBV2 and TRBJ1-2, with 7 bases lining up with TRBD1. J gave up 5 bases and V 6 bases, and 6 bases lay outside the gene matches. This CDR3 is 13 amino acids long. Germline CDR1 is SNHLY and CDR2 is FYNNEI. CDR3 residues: CASRTGTAYGYTF. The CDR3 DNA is TGTGCCAGCAGGACCGGGACAGCTTATGGCTACACCTTC.

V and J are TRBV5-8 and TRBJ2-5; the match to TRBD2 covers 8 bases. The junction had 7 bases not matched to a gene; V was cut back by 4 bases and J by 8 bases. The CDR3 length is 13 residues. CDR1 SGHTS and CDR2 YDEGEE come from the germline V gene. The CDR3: CASSTGLAKTQYF. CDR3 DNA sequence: TGTGCCAGCAGCACAGGACTAGCAAAAACCCAGTACTTC. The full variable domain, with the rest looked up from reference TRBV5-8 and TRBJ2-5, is EAGVTQSPTHLIKTRGQQATLRCSPISGHTSVYWYQQALGLGLQFLLWYDEGEERNRGNFPPRFSGRQFPNYSSELNVNALELEDSALYLCASSTGLAKTQYFGPGTRLLVL.

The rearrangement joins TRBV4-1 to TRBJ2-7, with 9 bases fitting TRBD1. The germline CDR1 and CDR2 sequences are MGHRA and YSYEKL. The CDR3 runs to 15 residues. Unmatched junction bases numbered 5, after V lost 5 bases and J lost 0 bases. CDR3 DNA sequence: TGCGCCAGCAGCGCAGGGACAGGGAGCTCCTACGAGCAGTACTTC. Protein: CASSAGTGSSYEQYF.

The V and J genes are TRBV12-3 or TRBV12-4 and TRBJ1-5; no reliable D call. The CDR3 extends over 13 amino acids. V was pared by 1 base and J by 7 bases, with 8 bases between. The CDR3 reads CASSLGFEQPQHF. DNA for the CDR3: TGTGCCAGCAGTTTAGGGTTTGAGCAGCCCCAGCATTTT.

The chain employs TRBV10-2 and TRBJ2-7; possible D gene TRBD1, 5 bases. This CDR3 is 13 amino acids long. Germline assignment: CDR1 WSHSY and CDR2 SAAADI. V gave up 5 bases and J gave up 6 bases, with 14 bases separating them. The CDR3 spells CASSPGQIFEQYF. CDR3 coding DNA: TGCGCCAGCAGTCCAGGGCAGATTTTCGAGCAGTACTTC.

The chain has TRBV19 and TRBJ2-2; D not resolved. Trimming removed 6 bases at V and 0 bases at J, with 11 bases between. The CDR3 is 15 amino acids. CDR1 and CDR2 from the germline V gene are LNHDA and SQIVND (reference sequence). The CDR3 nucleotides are TGTGCCAGTAGACCGGGTTCTTCGAACACCGGGGAGCTGTTTTTT. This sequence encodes CASRPGSSNTGELFF.

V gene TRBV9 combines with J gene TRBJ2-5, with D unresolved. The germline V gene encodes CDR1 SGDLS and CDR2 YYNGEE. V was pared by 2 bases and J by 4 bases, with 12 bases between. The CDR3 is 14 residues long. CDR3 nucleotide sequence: TGTGCCAGCAGCGTTAACCCCCCCCCAGAGACCCAGTACTTC. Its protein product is CASSVNPPPETQYF. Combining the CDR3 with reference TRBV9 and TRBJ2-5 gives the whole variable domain DSGVTQTPKHLITATGQRVTLRCSPRSGDLSVYWYQQSLDQGLQFLIQYYNGEERAKGNILERFSAQQFPDLHSELNLSSLELGDSALYFCASSVNPPPETQYFGPGTRLLVL.

CDR3 sequence reads: CASSDQTAYIETYGYTF. In DNA form, the CDR3 reads TGCGCCAGCAGTGATCAGACAGCTTACATTGAAACATATGGCTACACCTTC. The chain has TRBV10-2 and TRBJ1-2, with a tentative D call TRBD1 (5 bases). This CDR3 has 17 residues. CDR1 is WSHSY and CDR2 is SAAADI in the germline V gene. V gave up 3 bases and J gave up 5 bases, with 22 bases separating them.

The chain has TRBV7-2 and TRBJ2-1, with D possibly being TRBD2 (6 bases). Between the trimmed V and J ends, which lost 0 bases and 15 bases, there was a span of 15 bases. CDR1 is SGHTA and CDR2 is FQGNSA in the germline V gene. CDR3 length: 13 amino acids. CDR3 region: CASSLARGGRRFF. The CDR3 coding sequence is TGTGCCAGCAGCTTAGCGCGGGGAGGCAGGAGGTTCTTC.